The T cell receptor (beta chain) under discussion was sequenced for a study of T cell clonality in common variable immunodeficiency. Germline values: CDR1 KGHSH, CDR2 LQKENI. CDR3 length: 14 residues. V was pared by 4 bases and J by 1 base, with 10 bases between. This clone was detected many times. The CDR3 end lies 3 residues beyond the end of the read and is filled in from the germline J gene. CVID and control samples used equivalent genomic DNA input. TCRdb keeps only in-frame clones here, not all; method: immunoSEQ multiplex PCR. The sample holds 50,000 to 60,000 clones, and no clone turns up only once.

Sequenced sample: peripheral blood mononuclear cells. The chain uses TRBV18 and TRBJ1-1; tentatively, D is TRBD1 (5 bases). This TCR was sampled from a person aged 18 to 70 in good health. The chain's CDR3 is CASSLTRGNTEAFF. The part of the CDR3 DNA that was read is TGTGCCAGCTCACTAACGAGGGGGAACACTGAA.